This is a list of T cell receptor beta chains from one sample in a study of CD8+ T cells in alopecia areata. Profiling relied on immunoSEQ multiplex PCR, and the TCRdb table lists in-frame clones only, not all of them. Of roughly 210,000 clones listed, over 40% are singletons. This specimen was CD4+ T cells sorted from blood, taken at roughly week 36, from a patient treated with tofacitinib. Receptor source: a human donor with alopecia areata. Each CDR3 is given with its conserved first and last residue. A D gene is named only where the DNA matches it firmly. Clone sizes are given selectively: once, few, many, or a class where the clone is expanded.

j_gene	v_gene	abundance	d_gene	CDR3nt	CDR3aa
TRBJ2-2	TRBV7-2	few	-	TGTGCCAGCAGCTTAAGCAGGGACACCGGGGAGCTGTTTTTT	CASSLSRDTGELFF
TRBJ2-1	TRBV5-1	few	-	TGCGCCAGCAGCCCTGGCGCGCTGTACAATGAGCAGTTCTTC	CASSPGALYNEQFF
TRBJ2-7	TRBV29-1	few	-	TGCAGCCCCGGGGCACCCTCCTACGAGCAGTACTTC	CSPGAPSYEQYF
TRBJ2-4	TRBV28	few	-	TGTGCCTCCACACGGGCCACGGTACGAGCTTGGGTTCAGTACTTC	CASTRATVRAWVQYF
TRBJ2-7	TRBV27	once	-	TGTGCCAGCAGACGCCGAGGGGGGCAGGGGTGGCCCTACGAGCAGTACTTC	CASRRRGGQGWPYEQYF
TRBJ2-2	TRBV30	-	-	TGTGCCTGGAGTAGGGAGGACACCGGGGAGCTGTTTTTT	CAWSREDTGELFF
TRBJ2-3	TRBV29-1	few	-	TGCAGCGTTGATGGTAGCGCGTTCACAGATACGCAGTATTTT	CSVDGSAFTDTQYF
TRBJ2-3	TRBV7-6	-	TRBD2	TGTGCCAGCAGCCCGCCCCCAGGGACTACTTCAGATACGCAGTATTTT	CASSPPPGTTSDTQYF
TRBJ2-5	TRBV5-1	once	-	TGCGCCAGCAGCTTGGGATCAGCGAATCAAGAGACCCAGTACTTC	CASSLGSANQETQYF
TRBJ1-2	TRBV28	many	-	TGTGCCAGCAGTTTAACACCCAGGGCTAACTATGGCTACACCTTC	CASSLTPRANYGYTF
TRBJ1-4	TRBV7-3	few	-	TGTGCCAGCAGCTCCGGGACGATGAATGTTTTT	CASSSGTMNVF
TRBJ1-2	TRBV30	few	TRBD1	TGTGCCTGGAGCACAGGGGGCGGTGGCTACACCTTC	CAWSTGGGGYTF
TRBJ2-7	TRBV6-1	-	-	TGTGCCAGCAGCACCCCCTACGAGCAGTACTTC	CASSTPYEQYF
TRBJ1-2	TRBV29-1	-	-	TGCAGCGTTGCAAGGCAGGCCTACACCTTC	CSVARQAYTF
TRBJ1-1	TRBV28	-	-	TGTGCCAGCAGGGCCGGGACACCAAACACTGAAGCTTTCTTT	CASRAGTPNTEAFF
TRBJ2-1	TRBV30	-	TRBD2	TGTGCCTGGAGGCCCCTCGGCGGGAGCTCCTACAATGAGCAGTTCTTC	CAWRPLGGSSYNEQFF
TRBJ1-2	TRBV7-6	-	-	TGTGCCAGCAGCCCCAACGAGGGGCGGAACTATGGCTACACCTTC	CASSPNEGRNYGYTF
TRBJ1-1	TRBV5-4	-	-	TGTGCCAGCAGCTTTAGCCCCACTGAAGCTTTCTTT	CASSFSPTEAFF
TRBJ1-1	TRBV29-1	-	TRBD1	TGCAGCGTTGCGGACAGGGTTGTCACTGAAGCTTTCTTT	CSVADRVVTEAFF
TRBJ2-2	TRBV27	-	-	TGTGCCAGCAGGCGGGGGCCCAGTAACACCGGGGAGCTGTTTTTT	CASRRGPSNTGELFF
TRBJ2-1	TRBV30	-	TRBD1	TGTGCCCGAGGGAGACAGGGGATGGTCAATGAGCAGTTCTTC	CARGRQGMVNEQFF
TRBJ2-5	TRBV7-2	-	TRBD2	TGTGCCAGCACCGGATCGAGGCTAGCGGGAGGGTCGGGTGAGACCCAGTACTTC	CASTGSRLAGGSGETQYF
TRBJ1-3	TRBV29-1	-	-	TGCAGCGTTGGACCGGTTCGCTCTGGAAACACCATATATTTT	CSVGPVRSGNTIYF
TRBJ2-1	TRBV30	-	TRBD2	TGTGCCTGCGCTAGCGGGTTACAGTTGAACAATGAGCAGTTCTTC	CACASGLQLNNEQFF
TRBJ1-1	TRBV29-1	-	-	TGCAGCGTCTCCGGACGGAACCAACTGATGAACACTGAAGCTTTCTTT	CSVSGRNQLMNTEAFF
TRBJ2-2	TRBV5-1	few	-	TGCGCCAGCAGCCTACAACCGGGAAGGACCACCGGGGAGCTGTTTTTT	CASSLQPGRTTGELFF
TRBJ2-7	TRBV9	few	-	TGTGCCAGCAGCGTAGCCGGGTACGAGCAGTACTTC	CASSVAGYEQYF
TRBJ2-5	TRBV5-1	-	-	TGCGCCAGCATCCCGGGGCCAGCTCTCCAAGAGACCCAGTACTTC	CASIPGPALQETQYF
TRBJ1-4	TRBV29-1	-	-	TGCAGCGTCGTTACAGATGCAACTAATGAAAAACTGTTTTTT	CSVVTDATNEKLFF
TRBJ1-2	TRBV6-5	few	-	TGTGCCAGCAGTTACTCAGAGACTAACTATGGCTACACCTTC	CASSYSETNYGYTF
TRBJ2-7	TRBV19	-	-	TGTGCCAGTAGTCCATATGGCCCCCGGGAGCAGTACTTC	CASSPYGPREQYF
TRBJ2-6	TRBV14	-	-	TGTGCCAGCAGCCAGGAAACAGGAGGGGCCAACGTCCTGACTTTC	CASSQETGGANVLTF
TRBJ2-3	TRBV30	-	TRBD2	TGTGCCTGGAAAGCCCGGCGGGGGGGGACAGATACGCAGTATTTT	CAWKARRGGTDTQYF
TRBJ1-2	TRBV28	-	TRBD1	TGTGCCGTACACGGTAGGGGGCTTAGGTATGGCTACACCTTC	CAVHGRGLRYGYTF
TRBJ1-2	TRBV29-1	few	-	TGCAGCGTTGAATTTGGGGGGCGAGGCGGCTACACCTTC	CSVEFGGRGGYTF
TRBJ2-1	TRBV30	-	-	TGTGCCTGGACGAAACAGAGTATTTTGTTCGACCAGCAGTTCTTC	CAWTKQSILFDQQFF
TRBJ1-2	TRBV29-1	-	TRBD1	TGCAGCGTTGTAGGTGGACAGGGTGGTGGCTACACCTTC	CSVVGGQGGGYTF
TRBJ2-2	TRBV30	once	-	TGTGCCTGGGGTACACTGGAGCTGTTTTTT	CAWGTLELFF
TRBJ2-7	TRBV4-1	-	TRBD2	TGCGCCAGCAGCCCGCAACTAGCGGGATCTCGGTACGAGCAGTACTTC	CASSPQLAGSRYEQYF
TRBJ2-5	TRBV6-6	-	-	TGTGCCAGCAGTTCCGCAGGGGGGGAGACCCAGTACTTC	CASSSAGGETQYF
TRBJ2-1	TRBV5-1	-	-	TGCGCCAGCAGCTTGGGCCCGCCGAGCTCCTACAATGAGCAGTTCTTC	CASSLGPPSSYNEQFF
TRBJ1-4	TRBV20-1	-	-	TGCAGTGCTAGGCGGGACAAACTGTTTTTT	CSARRDKLFF
TRBJ1-1	TRBV6-1	few	-	TGTGCCAGCAGTGATCCGTCGGGGGGGTCCACTGAAGCTTTCTTT	CASSDPSGGSTEAFF
TRBJ2-4	TRBV7-9	-	-	TGTGCCAGCAGTGGAAGGTCTTGGGGGGCCAAAAACATTCAGTACTTC	CASSGRSWGAKNIQYF
TRBJ1-1	TRBV29-1	few	-	TGCAGCGTATGGGAGCCCCGAATACTAGGGAACACTGAAGCTTTCTTT	CSVWEPRILGNTEAFF
TRBJ2-7	TRBV2	-	-	TGTGCCAGCAGGAAAGGAACCTACGAGCAGTACTTC	CASRKGTYEQYF
TRBJ2-6	TRBV27	-	-	TGTGCCAGCAGTCCAACCTTCTCTGGGGCCAACGTCCTGACTTTC	CASSPTFSGANVLTF
TRBJ1-2	TRBV9	-	TRBD1	TGTGCCAGCAGCGTAGGCCCCGGGGACAGCTATGGCTACACCTTC	CASSVGPGDSYGYTF
TRBJ1-5	TRBV6-5	few	TRBD1	TGTGCCAGCGGGAGGGGGCCCAGCAATCAGCCCCAGCATTTT	CASGRGPSNQPQHF
TRBJ2-7	TRBV7-9	few	TRBD2	TGTGCCAGCAGCTTAGAGGCTAGCGGGAGCCTCTACGAGCAGTACTTC	CASSLEASGSLYEQYF
TRBJ2-3	TRBV30	-	TRBD2	TGTGCCTGGGGGACGACTAGCGGGAGAGGAGATACGCAGTATTTT	CAWGTTSGRGDTQYF
TRBJ2-5	TRBV2	few	-	TGTGCCAGCAGTCGGTCGGGAGTCCGAGAGACCCAGTACTTC	CASSRSGVRETQYF
TRBJ2-7	TRBV29-1	few	TRBD2	TGCAGCGTCTATAGCGGGAGGGGATCCTACGAGCAGTACTTC	CSVYSGRGSYEQYF
TRBJ2-1	TRBV28	-	TRBD1	TGTGCCAGCAACCTGAGACCGGGACAGGGGGCGATAGGGCAGTTCTTC	CASNLRPGQGAIGQFF